The clone carrying this T cell receptor (beta chain) was seen more than once but under ten times. The treatment was: oral pan-JAK inhibitor, 5-10 mg twice daily. The sample is drawn from a study of CD8+ T cells in alopecia areata. The authors extracted RNA and reverse transcribed it into cDNA as the sequencing template. The assay was immunoSEQ multiplex PCR, and TCRdb's table has in-frame clones only and misses some. Here the sample spans around 200,000 clones, over 60% being singletons. Germline V gives CDR1 SQVTM, CDR2 ANQGSEA. V was clipped by 0 bases and J by 1 base; unmatched bases: 2. The CDR3 contains 16 residues.

This sequence joins TRBV29-1 and TRBJ2-6; 8 bases match TRBD2. Sequencing used CD4+ T cells sorted from blood, obtained at week 4, from a patient treated with tofacitinib. This sequence originates from a human donor with alopecia areata. In DNA, the CDR3 is TGCAGCGTTGAAGAGCGGGGGGCATCTGGGGCCAACGTCCTGACTTTC. Protein product: CSVEERGASGANVLTF. Combining the CDR3 with reference TRBV29-1 and TRBJ2-6 gives the whole variable domain SAVISQKPSRDICQRGTSLTIQCQVDSQVTMMFWYRQQPGQSLTLIATANQGSEATYESGFVIDKFPISRPNLTFSTLTVSNMSPEDSSIYLCSVEERGASGANVLTFGAGSRLTVL.